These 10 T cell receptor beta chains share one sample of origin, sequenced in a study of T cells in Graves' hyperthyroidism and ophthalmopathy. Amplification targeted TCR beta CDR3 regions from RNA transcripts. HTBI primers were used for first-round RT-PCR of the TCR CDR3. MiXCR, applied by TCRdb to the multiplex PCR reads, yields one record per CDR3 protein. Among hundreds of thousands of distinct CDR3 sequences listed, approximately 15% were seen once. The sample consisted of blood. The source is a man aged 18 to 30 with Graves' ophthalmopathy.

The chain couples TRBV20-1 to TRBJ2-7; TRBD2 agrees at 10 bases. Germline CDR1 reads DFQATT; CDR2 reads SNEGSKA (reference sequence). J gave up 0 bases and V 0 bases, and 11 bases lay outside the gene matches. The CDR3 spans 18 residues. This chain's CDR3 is CSARDISGAGGSSYEQYF. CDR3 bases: TGCAGTGCTAGAGATATTTCAGGAGCGGGGGGGAGCTCCTACGAGCAGTACTTC.

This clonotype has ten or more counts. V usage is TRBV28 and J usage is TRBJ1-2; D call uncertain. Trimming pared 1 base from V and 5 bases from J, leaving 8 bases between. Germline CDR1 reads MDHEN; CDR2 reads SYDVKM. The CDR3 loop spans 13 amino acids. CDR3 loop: CASSLYTKYGYTF. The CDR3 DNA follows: TGTGCCAGCAGTTTATATACCAAATATGGCTACACCTTC.

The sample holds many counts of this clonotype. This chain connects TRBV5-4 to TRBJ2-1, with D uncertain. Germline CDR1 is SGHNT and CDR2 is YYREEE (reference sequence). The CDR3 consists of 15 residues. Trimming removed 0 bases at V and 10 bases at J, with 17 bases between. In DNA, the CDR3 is TGTGCCAGCAGCTTGGCGTCGGGTCCCCTAGGGGAGCAGTTCTTC. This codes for CASSLASGPLGEQFF.

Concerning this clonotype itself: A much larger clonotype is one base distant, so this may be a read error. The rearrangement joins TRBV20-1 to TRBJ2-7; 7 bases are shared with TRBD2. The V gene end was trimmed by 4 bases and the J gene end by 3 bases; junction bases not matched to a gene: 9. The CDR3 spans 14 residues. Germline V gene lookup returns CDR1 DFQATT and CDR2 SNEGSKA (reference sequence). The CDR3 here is CSAKPGGGSYEQYF. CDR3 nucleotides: TGCAGTGCTAAACCGGGCGGGGGAAGCTACGAGCAGTACTTC.

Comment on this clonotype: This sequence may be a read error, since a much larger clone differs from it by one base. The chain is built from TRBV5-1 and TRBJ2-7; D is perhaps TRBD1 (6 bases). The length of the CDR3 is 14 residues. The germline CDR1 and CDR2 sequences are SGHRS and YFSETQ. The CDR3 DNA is TGCGCCAGCAGCCCTCGGACAGATTCCTACGAGCGGTACTTC. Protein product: CASSPRTDSYERYF.

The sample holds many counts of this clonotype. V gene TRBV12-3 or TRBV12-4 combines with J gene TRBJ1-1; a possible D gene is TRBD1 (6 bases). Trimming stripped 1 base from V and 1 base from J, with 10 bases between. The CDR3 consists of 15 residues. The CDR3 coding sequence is TGTGCCAGCAGTTTAGACGGACAGTCGAACACTGAAGCTTTCTTT. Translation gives CASSLDGQSNTEAFF.

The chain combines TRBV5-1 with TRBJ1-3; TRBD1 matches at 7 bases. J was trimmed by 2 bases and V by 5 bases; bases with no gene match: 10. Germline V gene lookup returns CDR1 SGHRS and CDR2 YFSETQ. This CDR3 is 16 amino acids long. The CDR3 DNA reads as TGCGCCAGCAGTACGGGACCCGGGACAGCTGGAAACACCATATATTTT. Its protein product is CASSTGPGTAGNTIYF.

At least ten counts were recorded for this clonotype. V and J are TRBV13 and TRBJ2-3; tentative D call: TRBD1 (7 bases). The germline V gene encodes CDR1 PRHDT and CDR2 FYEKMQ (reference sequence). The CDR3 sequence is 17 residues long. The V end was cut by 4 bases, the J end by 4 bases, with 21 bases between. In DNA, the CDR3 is TGTGCCAGCAGCTCCATAACCGACAGGGAGGTCCCAGATACGCAGTATTTT. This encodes CASSSITDREVPDTQYF. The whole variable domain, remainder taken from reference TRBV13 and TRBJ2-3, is AAGVIQSPRHLIKEKRETATLKCYPIPRHDTVYWYQQGPGQDPQFLISFYEKMQSDKGSIPDRFSAQQFSDYHSELNMSSLELGDSALYFCASSSITDREVPDTQYFGPGTRLTVL.

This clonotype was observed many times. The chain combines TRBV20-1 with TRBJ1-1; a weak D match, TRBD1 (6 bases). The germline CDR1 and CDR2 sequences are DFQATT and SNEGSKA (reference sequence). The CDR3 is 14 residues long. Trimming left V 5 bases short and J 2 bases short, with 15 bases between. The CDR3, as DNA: TGCAGTGCTGGAGGGGGAAGCGTAAACACTGAAGCTTTCTTT. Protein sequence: CSAGGGSVNTEAFF.

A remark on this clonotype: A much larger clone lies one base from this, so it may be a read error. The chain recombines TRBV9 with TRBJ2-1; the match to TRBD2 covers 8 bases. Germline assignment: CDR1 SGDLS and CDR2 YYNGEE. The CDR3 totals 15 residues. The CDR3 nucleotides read TGTGCCAGCAGCGTCGGGGGGGCCACCTACAATGAGCAGCTCTTC. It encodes CASSVGGATYNEQLF.